The clone carrying this T cell receptor beta chain was observed at least ten times. This sample is part of a study of regulatory T cells in long-lasting Graves disease. The authors built TCR beta libraries using iRepertoire HTBI primers and Arm-PCR of CDR3 regions. TCRdb processed the multiplex PCR reads anew with MiXCR; each CDR3 protein has one entry. The data contain roughly 400,000 distinct CDR3 sequences, 16% of them seen just once; the ten biggest clones take up around 23%. Time point described: newly diagnosed GD, antithyroid drugs for less than 3 months. Researchers made the TCR library from RNA that was extracted from PBMCs. The CDR3 consists of 16 residues. Germline CDR1 reads MDHEN; CDR2 reads SYDVKM. V dropped 5 bases and J dropped 1; count of bases not matched to a gene: 9. The data also belong to a second study, concerning T cells in Graves' hyperthyroidism and ophthalmopathy. Per that paper: Researchers defined stable Graves' hyperthyroidism as no ophthalmopathy progression within 18 months. Ophthalmopathy cases were set apart from stable hyperthyroidism by a 13 V-J model.

The source of this sequence is a young woman with Graves disease. Sample: peripheral blood mononuclear cells (PBMCs), taken at new diagnosis, from a patient treated with antithyroid drugs. This chain links TRBV28 with TRBJ2-7; 9 positions match TRBD1. The CDR3 loop is CASSASGQGGSYEQYF. The CDR3 coding sequence is TGTGCCAGCAGTGCCTCGGGACAGGGAGGGTCCTACGAGCAGTACTTC.